The 10 T cell receptor beta chains reported below all come from one sample, sequenced in a study of resident and recirculating memory T cells in vitiligo. Here immunoSEQ multiplex PCR was the method, and the copy in TCRdb shows in-frame clones only, minus some. The sample carries about 76,000 clones, 92% recorded once. Sequenced material: blood. The receptors were sampled from a male donor with vitiligo.

This clone has only one observation. The J gene is TRBJ1-2, the V gene TRBV6-5, with 7 bases matching TRBD1. The trim removed 5 bases at V and 5 bases at J, leaving 11 bases unmatched. CDR1 is MNHEY, CDR2 SVGAGI, per germline. The CDR3 runs to 15 residues. CDR3 loop: CASSPPGQANYGYTF. The CDR3 nucleotides read TGTGCCAGCAGTCCACCAGGACAGGCGAATTATGGCTACACCTTC.

J is TRBJ2-1 and V is TRBV30; 13 positions agree with TRBD2. The germline V gene encodes CDR1 GTSNPN and CDR2 SVGIG (reference sequence). This CDR3 has 24 amino acids. Trimming removed 1 base from V and 0 bases from J; junction bases left unmatched: 24. CDR3 DNA sequence: TGTGCCTGGAGTGCCCAAGGACTAGCGGGAGCGGGGAAGTCCCAGGGGTCCTCCTACAATGAGCAGTTCTTC. This sequence encodes CAWSAQGLAGAGKSQGSSYNEQFF.

This chain uses TRBV28 with TRBJ2-7; no firm D call. V was pared by 3 bases and J by 0 bases, with 12 bases between. From germline, CDR1 is MDHEN and CDR2 SYDVKM. CDR3 length equals 15 residues. CDR3 DNA: TGTGCCAGCAGTTTGCCTGTCGCGGTCTCCTACGAGCAGTACTTC. Translated: CASSLPVAVSYEQYF.

The V gene is TRBV6-1, the J gene TRBJ2-5; a weak D match, TRBD2 (5 bases). Per the germline V gene, CDR1 is MNHNS and CDR2 is SASEGT. CDR3 length: 15 residues. Trimming pared 1 base from V and 4 bases from J, leaving 13 bases between. CDR3 nucleotide sequence: TGTGCCAGCAGTGAAGGAGGGCCCTTAGGAGAGACCCAGTACTTC. Its protein product is CASSEGGPLGETQYF.

In its sample, this clone was seen once. CDR3 loop: CASSPDWGVEQYF. The DNA for the CDR3 is TGTGCCAGTAGTCCAGATTGGGGGGTCGAGCAGTACTTC. The J gene is TRBJ2-7, the V gene TRBV19, with D possibly TRBD2 on 6 matching bases. From germline, CDR1 is LNHDA and CDR2 SQIVND (reference sequence). The CDR3 contains 13 residues. V was shortened by 5 bases and J by 6 bases, with 14 bases between the two germline ends.

The chain combines TRBV6-1 with TRBJ2-1; 10 bases fit TRBD2. The germline V gene has CDR1 MNHNS and CDR2 SASEGT. The CDR3 contains 15 residues. With 2 bases clipped from V and 8 bases from J, the junction kept 6 bases outside the gene matches. As DNA, the CDR3 is TGTGCCAGCAGTGAAAAAGCGGGAGGGCCCGATGAGCAGTTCTTC. Amino acid sequence: CASSEKAGGPDEQFF.

The chain joins TRBV5-1 to TRBJ2-1; 13 bases agree with TRBD2. The CDR3 spans 14 residues. Losses at the gene ends were 3 bases for V and 7 bases for J; bases not matched to a gene: 1. Germline-derived CDR1 and CDR2 are SGHRS and YFSETQ. The CDR3 here is CASSWGLAGNEQFF. In nucleotides, the CDR3 is TGCGCCAGCAGCTGGGGACTAGCGGGAAATGAGCAGTTCTTC.

V usage is TRBV11-2 and J usage is TRBJ2-7; the match to TRBD2 covers 12 bases. The germline CDR1 and CDR2 sequences are SGHAT and FQNNGV. V gave up 4 bases and J gave up 4 bases; unmatched junction bases: 8. CDR3 length: 16 residues. The CDR3 bases are TGTGCCAGCAGCTCGAGGACTAGCGGGACCATTTACGAGCAGTACTTC. Its protein product is CASSSRTSGTIYEQYF.

This clone was seen just once. This chain joins TRBV27 and TRBJ2-5; 9 bases are a match to TRBD1. V dropped 5 bases and J dropped 6; count of bases not matched to a gene: 19. Germline V gene sequence: CDR1 MNHEY, CDR2 SMNVEV (reference sequence). The CDR3 runs to 18 residues. The CDR3, as DNA: TGTGCCAGCAGTGCCGAAACTTCACTCCGGGACAGGGACCAGACCCAGTACTTC. It encodes CASSAETSLRDRDQTQYF.

This chain links TRBV10-3 with TRBJ2-3, with 10 bases that match TRBD1. The CDR3 totals 14 residues. Germline CDR1 ENHRY, CDR2 SYGVKD. The V gene end was trimmed by 6 bases and the J gene end by 2 bases; junction bases not matched to a gene: 2. CDR3 DNA sequence: TGTGCCATCAGCGGGACAGGGGTCACAGATACGCAGTATTTT. This translates into CAISGTGVTDTQYF.